The present entry profiles one T cell receptor (beta chain) with its context. CDR1 SQVTM and CDR2 ANQGSEA come from the germline V gene. The CDR3 has 15 amino acids. J gave up 6 bases and V 2 bases, and 7 bases lay outside the gene matches. This sample was taken from a study of blood T cell repertoires in COVID-19. The overall study: The samples span acute and convalescent COVID-19 from the United States, Italy and Spain.

Original handling: Cell counts per sample came from amplifying reference gene primers. The data were produced by immunoSEQ multiplex PCR, yet TCRdb's version contains in-frame clones alone and is incomplete. Clone size and V and J calls were adopted from that table, with D and trimming inferred from the DNA. This table has 140,000 or so clones, around 90% appearing once. The sequence derives from a man aged 65 to 85 with acute or convalescent COVID-19. Input material: peripheral blood. The V call is TRBV29-1, the J call TRBJ2-1; 10 bases agree with TRBD2. The CDR3 loop is CSVERSASGGNEQFF. CDR3 DNA sequence: TGCAGCGTTGAAAGATCAGCTAGCGGGGGCAATGAGCAGTTCTTC.